This record looks at one T cell receptor (beta chain) sequence and its context. The CDR3 has 14 residues. V was cut by 7 bases and J by 7 bases, with 17 bases left in between. Germline V lookup: CDR1 LNHDA, CDR2 SQIVND (reference sequence). Original analysis: Reference gene primer amplification yielded estimated nucleated cell counts. Clones were sequenced by immunoSEQ multiplex PCR, and TCRdb holds only the in-frame ones, with some missing. The V and J calls and clone size come from that table; D and trimming were worked out from the DNA. The repertoire holds about 20,000 clones, over 70% seen once, with approximately 3% in the top ten. This entry is derived from a study of blood T cell repertoires in COVID-19. Study context: Donors in the United States, Italy and Spain gave samples during acute or convalescent COVID-19. The analysed material was cDNA or gDNA that came from T cells, B-cell-depleted T cells, or PBMCs.

This chain connects TRBV19 to TRBJ2-1; weak D call: TRBD2 (5 bases). Sequenced material: peripheral blood. The sequence was collected from a human donor in a cohort sampled during active COVID-19. CDR3 sequence reads: CASIGVGERNEQFF. The CDR3 coding sequence is TGTGCCAGTATTGGTGTCGGGGAAAGGAATGAGCAGTTCTTC.